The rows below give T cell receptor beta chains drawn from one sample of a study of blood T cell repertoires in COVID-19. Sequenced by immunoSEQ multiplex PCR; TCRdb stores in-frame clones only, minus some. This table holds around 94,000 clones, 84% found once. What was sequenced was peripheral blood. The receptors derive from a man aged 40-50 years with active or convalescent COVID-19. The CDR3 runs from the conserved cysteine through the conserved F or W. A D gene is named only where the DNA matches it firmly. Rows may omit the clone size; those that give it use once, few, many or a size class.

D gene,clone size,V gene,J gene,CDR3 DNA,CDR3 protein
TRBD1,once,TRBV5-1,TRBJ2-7,TGCGCCAGCAGCTTGGGGGCTAGGGACAGATCCTACGAGCAGTACTTC,CASSLGARDRSYEQYF
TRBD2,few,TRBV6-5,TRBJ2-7,TGTGCCAGCACCCTAGCGGGGGCCCTCTCCTACGAGCAGTACTTC,CASTLAGALSYEQYF
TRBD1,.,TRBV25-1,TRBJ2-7,TGTGCCAGCAGTGAATGGGGACAGCTCTACGAGCAGTACTTC,CASSEWGQLYEQYF
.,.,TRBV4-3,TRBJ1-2,TGCGCCAGCAGCCAAGATCGACAGGTCAGGAGCACCTTC,CASSQDRQVRSTF
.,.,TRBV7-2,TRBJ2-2,TGTGCCAGCAGCTCGCGAACCGGGGAGCTGTTTTTT,CASSSRTGELFF
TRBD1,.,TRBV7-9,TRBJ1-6,TGTGCCAGCAGCTCGGGACAGGTTAATTCACCCCTCCACTTT,CASSSGQVNSPLHF
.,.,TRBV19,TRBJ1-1,TGTGCCAGTAGCCACTCCGAAGTCACTGAAGCTTTCTTT,CASSHSEVTEAFF
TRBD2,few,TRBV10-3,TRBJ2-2,TGTGCCATCCCCCGGCGGGGGGGGACCGGGGAGCTGTTTTTT,CAIPRRGGTGELFF
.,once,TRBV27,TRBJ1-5,TGTGCCAGCAGTTTTTCGCCGGCGGGACAGCCCCAGCATTTT,CASSFSPAGQPQHF
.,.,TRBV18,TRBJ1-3,TGTGCCAGCTCTCAAGACGAGAGGTCAGGAAACACCATATATTTT,CASSQDERSGNTIYF
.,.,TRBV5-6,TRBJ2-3,TGTGCCAGCAGCTTCGGGGGAACAGATACGCAGTATTTT,CASSFGGTDTQYF
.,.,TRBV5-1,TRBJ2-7,TGCGCCAGCAGCTACACGGGGGACGCCTACGAGCAGTACTTC,CASSYTGDAYEQYF
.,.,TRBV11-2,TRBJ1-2,TGTGCCAGCAGCTTATCCGGGGGAGCCCTCAGGGATGGCTACACCTTC,CASSLSGGALRDGYTF
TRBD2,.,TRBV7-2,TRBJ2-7,TGTGCCAGCAGCGCCGGGACTAGCGGAACCTACGAGCAGTACTTC,CASSAGTSGTYEQYF
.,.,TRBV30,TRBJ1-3,TGTGCCTGGAGGGTACGGACTCGCAGCTCTGGAAACACCATATATTTT,CAWRVRTRSSGNTIYF
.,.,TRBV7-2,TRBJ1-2,TGTGCCAGCAGCCCCAGCGGGGGGATGCCTGGCTACACCTTC,CASSPSGGMPGYTF
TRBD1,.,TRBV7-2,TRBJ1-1,TGTGCCAGCAGCTACGGGACAGGAAACACTGAAGCTTTCTTT,CASSYGTGNTEAFF
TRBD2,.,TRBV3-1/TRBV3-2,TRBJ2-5,TGTGCCAGCAGCCCTCTGAGCGGGGGCCAAGAGACCCAGTACTTC,CASSPLSGGQETQYF
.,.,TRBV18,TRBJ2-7,TGTGCCAGCTCACTGCGGGGCGCGTCCTACGAGCAGTACTTC,CASSLRGASYEQYF
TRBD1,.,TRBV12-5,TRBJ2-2,TGTGCTAGTGGTTTGGTCATCCGACAGGGAAATCCCGGGGAGCTGTTTTTT,CASGLVIRQGNPGELFF
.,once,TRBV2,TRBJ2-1,TGTGCCAGCAAAAGGGCGGGATTCCTTACTGAGCAGTTCTTC,CASKRAGFLTEQFF
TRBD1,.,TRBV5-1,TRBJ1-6,TGCGCCAGCAGCTTGGGATCCGGGACAGGGAGCTCCTATAATTCACCCCTCCACTTT,CASSLGSGTGSSYNSPLHF
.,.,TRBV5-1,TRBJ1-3,TGCGCCAGCAGGGCAGTACAAGGAAACACCATATATTTT,CASRAVQGNTIYF
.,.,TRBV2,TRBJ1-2,TGTGCCAGCAGTGTTGGCGGGGATGCCGCGTTTGGTGGCTACACCTTC,CASSVGGDAAFGGYTF
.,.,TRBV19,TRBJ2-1,TGTGCCAGTAGTTTGGGGCCATCTACCTACAATGAGCAGTTCTTC,CASSLGPSTYNEQFF
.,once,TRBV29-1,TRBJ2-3,TGCAGCGTCGAGGGCCGTGATACGCAGTATTTT,CSVEGRDTQYF
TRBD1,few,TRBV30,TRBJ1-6,TGTGCCTGGAGGCAAGGACAGGGTTCACCCCTCCACTTT,CAWRQGQGSPLHF
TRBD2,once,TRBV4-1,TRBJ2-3,TGCGCCAGCAGCCAAGTTGGTACTAGCGGGGTGGCAGATACGCAGTATTTT,CASSQVGTSGVADTQYF